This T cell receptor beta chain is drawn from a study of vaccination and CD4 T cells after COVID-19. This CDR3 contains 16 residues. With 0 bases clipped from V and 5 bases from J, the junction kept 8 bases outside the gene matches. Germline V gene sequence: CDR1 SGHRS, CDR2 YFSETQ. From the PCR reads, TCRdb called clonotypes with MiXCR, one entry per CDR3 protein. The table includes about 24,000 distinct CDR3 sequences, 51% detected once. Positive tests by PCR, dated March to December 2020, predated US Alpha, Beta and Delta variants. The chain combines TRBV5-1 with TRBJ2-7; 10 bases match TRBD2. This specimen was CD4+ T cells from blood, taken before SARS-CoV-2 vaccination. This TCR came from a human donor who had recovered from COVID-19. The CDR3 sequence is CASSLEPSGSPHEQYF. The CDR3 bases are TGCGCCAGCAGCTTGGAACCTAGCGGGAGTCCTCACGAGCAGTACTTC.